These 27 T cell receptor beta chains came from one sample sequenced in a study of radiation and T cells in renal cell carcinoma. Time point specified: baseline pretreatment blood. The treatment is: 15 Gy SBRT to primary tumor, nephrectomy 4 weeks later. Measured with immunoSEQ multiplex PCR; TCRdb has only the in-frame clones, and not every one. The repertoire includes 150,000 or so clones, approximately 87% of them detected once, and roughly 25% sits in the top ten. The input for sequencing was blood, taken from a patient whose treatment included radiotherapy and nephrectomy. The receptor set was obtained from a woman aged 45-65 years with renal cell carcinoma.

This sequence joins TRBV6-6 and TRBJ1-2; no clear D gene. CDR1 is MNHNY and CDR2 is SVGAGI in the germline V gene (reference sequence). The CDR3 loop spans 14 amino acids. Trimming pared 11 bases from V and 2 bases from J, leaving 18 bases between. CDR3 protein: CASSIGRGNYGYTF. The CDR3 nucleotides are TGTGCCTCCTCGATAGGGCGGGGAAACTATGGCTACACCTTC.

J is TRBJ1-2 and V is TRBV5-1; D possibly corresponds to TRBD1 (6 bases). Germline assignment: CDR1 SGHRS and CDR2 YFSETQ. The CDR3 spans 14 residues. V lost 3 bases and J 8 bases, leaving 17 bases between the germline ends. CDR3 in amino acids: CASSYRGQSLGYTF. DNA for the CDR3: TGCGCCAGCAGCTACCGAGGACAGTCACTGGGCTACACCTTC.

This clone appeared once. The gene calls are TRBV29-1 and TRBJ1-1; 9 bases are a match to TRBD1. Germline assignment: CDR1 SQVTM and CDR2 ANQGSEA. The CDR3 sequence is 15 residues long. V lost 4 bases, J lost 1 base, and 7 bases stayed unmatched. CDR3 nucleotides: TGCAGCGTTGCCACAGGGGGCCAAAGGAACACTGAAGCTTTCTTT. Translation: CSVATGGQRNTEAFF.

The table lists this clone with a few counts. The chain combines TRBV30 with TRBJ1-4; unclear D gene. CDR3 length: 10 amino acids. Germline CDR1 is GTSNPN and CDR2 is SVGIG (reference sequence). The V gene lost 5 bases and the J gene lost 6 bases, with 4 bases spanning the gap. CDR3 DNA: TGTGCCTGGGGGGATGAAAAACTGTTTTTT. Translating gives CAWGDEKLFF.

The chain uses TRBV5-4 and TRBJ2-1, with 12 bases identical to TRBD2. J gave up 9 bases and V 4 bases, and 8 bases lay outside the gene matches. CDR3 length: 15 residues. CDR1 is SGHNT and CDR2 is YYREEE in the germline V gene (reference sequence). CDR3 amino acids: CASSPTSGRLIEQFF. The CDR3 nucleotides are TGTGCCAGCAGCCCGACTAGCGGGAGACTCATTGAGCAGTTCTTC.

About this clone itself: A read error may account for a junction end that differs from germline. The gene calls are TRBV5-6 and TRBJ1-2; 12 bases fit TRBD1. The CDR3 contains 12 residues. Germline V gene lookup returns CDR1 SGHDT and CDR2 YYEEEE. The DNA of the CDR3 is TGTGCCAGCAGCCCGGGACAGGGGGCCCTTTTATTC. This encodes CASSPGQGALLF.

This clone has just one count. This chain links TRBV6-1 with TRBJ1-1; 7 bases match TRBD1. The CDR3 spans 12 residues. CDR1 and CDR2 (germline): MNHNS, SASEGT. V shed 8 bases, J shed 4 bases, and the junction held 4 bases outside the gene matches. CDR3 amino acids: CASSTGLTEAFF. In DNA, the CDR3 is TGTGCCAGCTCGACAGGGCTCACTGAAGCTTTCTTT.

CDR3 coding DNA: TGCGCCAGCAGCTACGGGGGGAAAATGAACACTGAAGCTTTCTTT. Translating it yields CASSYGGKMNTEAFF. The V and J genes are TRBV5-1 and TRBJ1-1; a possible D gene is TRBD1 (5 bases). Germline lookup yields CDR1 SGHRS and CDR2 YFSETQ. The ends were cut back, 3 bases at V and 0 bases at J, with 12 bases in the middle. This CDR3 spans 15 amino acids.

This CDR3 is CASSIRQVNTEAFF. The CDR3 nucleotides read TGTGCCAGCAGTATAAGACAGGTGAACACTGAAGCTTTCTTT. The V call is TRBV28, the J call TRBJ1-1; tentative D call: TRBD1 (6 bases). The V gene's germline CDR1 is MDHEN and CDR2 SYDVKM. Deletions cut 5 bases from V and 0 bases from J, with 10 bases between. The CDR3 has 14 amino acids.

V and J are TRBV7-8 and TRBJ2-2; D is unresolved. Looked up from germline, CDR1 is SGHVS and CDR2 is FQNEAQ. The CDR3 has 11 amino acids. V was trimmed by 4 bases and J by 7 bases, leaving 4 bases between them. CDR3: CASSSVGELFF. For the CDR3, the DNA is TGTGCCAGCAGCTCGGTCGGGGAGCTGTTTTTT.

The rearrangement joins TRBV6-1 to TRBJ1-1; D is unclear. Trimming took off 6 bases at V and 5 bases at J, with 7 bases between the two ends. The CDR3 extends over 11 amino acids. The germline V gene encodes CDR1 MNHNS and CDR2 SASEGT. This CDR3 is CASRTFTEAFF. The CDR3 nucleotides read TGTGCCAGCAGGACTTTTACTGAAGCTTTCTTT.

The chain carries TRBV6-5 and TRBJ1-3, with 7 bases aligning to TRBD1. The CDR3 is 14 residues long. Germline loops: CDR1 MNHEY, CDR2 SVGAGI. V shed 6 bases, J shed 6 bases, and the junction held 8 bases outside the gene matches. The CDR3 nucleotides are TGTGCCAGCAGAACTGGACAGGTGGAAAACACCATATATTTT. The encoded protein is CASRTGQVENTIYF.

Notes on this clone: A read error may produce the germline difference seen at one junction end. The chain joins TRBV9 to TRBJ1-1; TRBD1 matches 9 bases. This CDR3 comprises 11 residues. Germline CDR1 is SGDLS and CDR2 is YYNGEE. CDR3: CASSDGTGPSF. The CDR3 DNA reads TGTGCCAGCAGCGATGGGACAGGGCCTTCCTTT.

The rearrangement uses TRBV9 and TRBJ1-4; TRBD1 agrees at 9 bases. J was trimmed by 5 bases and V by 3 bases; bases with no gene match: 8. The CDR3 loop spans 16 amino acids. The germline V gene encodes CDR1 SGDLS and CDR2 YYNGEE. CDR3 coding DNA: TGTGCCAGCAGCGCCCGAGACGGGACAGGGAATGAAAAACTGTTTTTT. Translation: CASSARDGTGNEKLFF.

The chain uses TRBV20-1 and TRBJ1-2; TRBD1 is a possible D gene (5 bases). CDR1 is DFQATT and CDR2 is SNEGSKA in the germline V gene (reference sequence). The CDR3 sequence is 11 residues long. For the CDR3, the DNA is TGCAATATTCTAGGGGAGTATGGCTACACCTTC. Translated: CNILGEYGYTF.

The chain joins TRBV7-2 to TRBJ2-3, with D maybe TRBD1 (6 bases). The CDR3 has 13 amino acids. CDR1 is SGHTA, CDR2 FQGNSA, per germline. V lost 6 bases, J lost 3 bases, and 10 bases lay in between. CDR3: CASRPGVTDTQYF. Written as DNA, the CDR3 is TGTGCCAGCAGACCAGGGGTGACAGATACGCAGTATTTT.

The chain joins TRBV7-9 to TRBJ1-1; D not certain. The CDR3 has 10 amino acids. Between the trimmed V and J ends, which lost 4 bases and 3 bases, there was a span of 0 bases. Germline CDR1 reads SEHNR; CDR2 reads FQNEAQ (reference sequence). The CDR3 region has the DNA TGTGCCAGCAGCTACACTGAAGCTTTCTTT. The encoded protein is CASSYTEAFF.

CDR3 DNA sequence: TGTGCCAGCCGGCAAGGGGGGGAGGCGACTAATGAAAAACTGTTTTTT. Translating gives CASRQGGEATNEKLFF. V usage is TRBV9 and J usage is TRBJ1-4; perhaps TRBD1 as D (6 bases). V was trimmed by 7 bases and J by 2 bases, leaving 18 bases between them. This CDR3 is 16 amino acids long. Germline loops: CDR1 SGDLS, CDR2 YYNGEE.

J is TRBJ1-5 and V is TRBV18; D unclear. V lost 3 bases and J 7 bases, leaving 7 bases between the germline ends. Germline V gene sequence: CDR1 KGHSH, CDR2 LQKENI. CDR3 length: 12 amino acids. The CDR3, as DNA: TGTGCCAGCTCACCCGGAAGGCAGCCCCAGCATTTT. Amino acids: CASSPGRQPQHF.

The chain has TRBV5-1 and TRBJ2-2, with 9 bases that match TRBD1. Germline V gives CDR1 SGHRS, CDR2 YFSETQ. The J segment lost 1 base and the V segment lost 7 bases, leaving 8 bases of the junction unmatched. The CDR3 consists of 16 residues. The CDR3 protein is CASDPKGQGNTGELFF. The CDR3 coding sequence is TGCGCCAGCGATCCGAAGGGACAGGGGAACACCGGGGAGCTGTTTTTT.

The chain uses TRBV18 and TRBJ2-2; possibly TRBD1 for D (5 bases). This CDR3 region has 12 residues. V gave up 5 bases and J gave up 7 bases, with 8 bases separating them. The germline V gene has CDR1 KGHSH and CDR2 LQKENI. The CDR3 DNA reads TGTGCCAGCTCATCAGGGATCGGGGAGCTGTTTTTT. This gives the protein CASSSGIGELFF.

The chain carries TRBV13 and TRBJ1-2; D not certain. From germline, CDR1 is PRHDT and CDR2 FYEKMQ (reference sequence). The CDR3 contains 13 residues. V was shortened by 8 bases and J by 5 bases, with 15 bases between the two germline ends. CDR3 loop: CASLKWPAYGYTF. CDR3 nucleotides: TGTGCCAGCTTAAAATGGCCCGCATATGGCTACACCTTC.

The chain has TRBV7-2 and TRBJ2-6; 7 bases match TRBD1. This CDR3 spans 15 amino acids. Germline V gene sequence: CDR1 SGHTA, CDR2 FQGNSA. Trimming removed 5 bases from V and 2 bases from J; junction bases left unmatched: 3. The CDR3 DNA is TGTGCCAGCAGCCGGGACAGAACTGGGGCCAACGTCCTGACTTTC. Its translation is CASSRDRTGANVLTF.

The J gene is TRBJ1-1, the V gene TRBV11-2; weak D call: TRBD1 (5 bases). Germline V gene lookup returns CDR1 SGHAT and CDR2 FQNNGV. This CDR3 region has 16 residues. V was pared by 7 bases and J by 7 bases, with 25 bases between. CDR3 region: CASTPEAGPSRGEAFF. The CDR3, as DNA: TGTGCCAGCACCCCGGAGGCAGGTCCCTCAAGGGGTGAAGCTTTCTTT.

In this sample, this clone turned up a few times. The chain joins TRBV30 to TRBJ1-6; D is unclear. V shed 8 bases and J shed 8 bases, with 22 bases lying between them. CDR1 is GTSNPN and CDR2 is SVGIG in the germline V gene (reference sequence). The CDR3 is 15 amino acids. In DNA form, the CDR3 reads TGTGCCAGAACAGCCGGGTCCTCGTGGGATTCACCCCTCCACTTT. This sequence encodes CARTAGSSWDSPLHF.

V gene TRBV9 combines with J gene TRBJ1-2; weak D call: TRBD1 (5 bases). V lost 1 base and J 4 bases, leaving 17 bases between the germline ends. Germline V lookup: CDR1 SGDLS, CDR2 YYNGEE. The CDR3 contains 16 residues. CDR3 nucleotides: TGTGCCAGCAGCGTATCCAGGGTCAGAGGAAGCTATGGCTACACCTTC. Protein sequence: CASSVSRVRGSYGYTF.

The V gene is TRBV15, the J gene TRBJ1-5; possibly TRBD1 for D (5 bases). CDR1 and CDR2 from the germline V gene are LNHNV and YYDKDF (reference sequence). V was trimmed by 3 bases and J by 6 bases, leaving 15 bases between them. The CDR3 is 15 residues long. The DNA of the CDR3 is TGTGCCACCAGCAGGCCCGGGACGAATGGTCAGCCCCAGCATTTT. Its protein is CATSRPGTNGQPQHF.